The next 28 T cell receptor beta chains were all read from a single sample in a study of cytotoxic CD8 clonotypes in ibrutinib-treated CLL. Here immunoSEQ multiplex PCR was the method, and the copy in TCRdb shows in-frame clones only, minus some. The sample has some 61,000 clones, about 63% seen once. Sample: PBMCs, taken after 12 months of ibrutinib treatment. These receptors were taken from a human donor with chronic lymphocytic leukemia.

The chain links TRBV5-1 to TRBJ2-7; the match to TRBD1 covers 7 bases. This CDR3 region has 14 residues. CDR1 and CDR2 (germline): SGHRS, YFSETQ. V dropped 0 bases and J dropped 5; count of bases not matched to a gene: 5. CDR3 protein: CASSLGQGGDEQYF. Written as DNA, the CDR3 is TGCGCCAGCAGCTTGGGACAGGGTGGTGACGAGCAGTACTTC.

This chain uses TRBV10-1 with TRBJ2-1; D possibly matches TRBD1 or TRBD2 (5 bases each). This CDR3 is built from 16 residues. The V and J ends lost 1 base and 5 bases respectively, with 15 bases between them. Germline CDR1 WNHNN, CDR2 SYGVQD (reference sequence). The CDR3 DNA follows: TGCGCCAGCAGTGAGTTGGCGAGGGGCTACGACAATGAGCAGTTCTTC. This gives the protein CASSELARGYDNEQFF.

The sample holds a few counts of this clone. This chain uses TRBV28 with TRBJ1-1, with 8 bases identical to TRBD1. The junction had 3 bases not matched to a gene; V was cut back by 6 bases and J by 3 bases. This CDR3 region has 13 residues. CDR1 is MDHEN, CDR2 SYDVKM, per germline. CDR3 residues: CASRVTGDTEAFF. Written as DNA, the CDR3 is TGTGCCAGCAGGGTGACAGGGGACACTGAAGCTTTCTTT.

This clone was detected a few times. The chain recombines TRBV29-1 with TRBJ1-2, with TRBD1 matching over 7 bases. CDR1 and CDR2 (germline): SQVTM, ANQGSEA. The junction had 7 bases not matched to a gene; V was cut back by 4 bases and J by 8 bases. The CDR3 length is 12 residues. For the CDR3, the DNA is TGCAGCGTTGGTGGACAGGTTACCGGCTACACCTTC. Its protein is CSVGGQVTGYTF.

This sequence joins TRBV6-1 and TRBJ2-5, with D perhaps TRBD1 (6 bases). Deletions cut 10 bases from V and 4 bases from J, with 13 bases between. This CDR3 comprises 12 residues. CDR1 and CDR2 from the germline V gene are MNHNS and SASEGT. CDR3: CATRTVGETQYF. DNA for the CDR3: TGTGCCACCCGGACAGTGGGAGAGACCCAGTACTTC.

The J gene is TRBJ1-2, the V gene TRBV4-3; D perhaps matches TRBD1 (5 bases). CDR1 LGHNA and CDR2 YSLEER come from the germline V gene. V was trimmed by 4 bases and J by 6 bases, leaving 21 bases between them. The CDR3 is 16 residues long. CDR3 sequence: CASSPTTRDRWDGYTF. The CDR3 coding sequence is TGCGCCAGCAGCCCGACAACCCGAGACAGATGGGATGGCTACACCTTC.

Regarding this clone: Other DNA sequences of this sample code for an identical CDR3. The chain links TRBV30 to TRBJ1-3; D is possibly TRBD1 (6 bases). The ends were cut back, 3 bases at V and 4 bases at J, with 13 bases in the middle. CDR1 is GTSNPN, CDR2 SVGIG, per germline (reference sequence). The CDR3 length is 14 residues. CDR3: CAWRGGTGGNTIYF. For the CDR3, the DNA is TGTGCCTGGAGGGGGGGCACCGGCGGAAACACCATATATTTT.

This rearrangement joins TRBV2 to TRBJ2-3; 7 bases are a match to TRBD2. V lost 7 bases, J lost 4 bases, and 11 bases stayed unmatched. Germline CDR1 is SNHLY and CDR2 is FYNNEI. The length of the CDR3 is 15 residues. The CDR3, as DNA: TGTGCCAGCAATCCTAGTCGGGGGGTATCAGATACGCAGTATTTT. Its protein is CASNPSRGVSDTQYF.

The chain links TRBV6-5 to TRBJ2-1; weak D call: TRBD1 (6 bases). This CDR3 contains 15 residues. CDR1 and CDR2 (germline): MNHEY, SVGAGI. Trimming took 6 bases from V and 6 from J, leaving 18 bases between them. Here the CDR3 reads CASSEQGVSANEQFF. The CDR3 DNA reads as TGTGCCAGCAGCGAACAGGGTGTGAGTGCCAATGAGCAGTTCTTC.

This chain uses TRBV19 with TRBJ2-7; 7 nucleotides agree with TRBD1. Per germline, CDR1 LNHDA and CDR2 SQIVND (reference sequence). This CDR3 has 15 residues. Trimming at V came to 3 bases and at J to 5 bases, leaving 10 bases not matched to a gene. The CDR3 DNA follows: TGTGCCAGTAGTATGAGGACAGGCCTGGGGGACGAGCAGTACTTC. It is translated as CASSMRTGLGDEQYF.

This chain joins TRBV19 and TRBJ1-4; D unclear. The V end was cut by 5 bases, the J end by 11 bases, with 21 bases between. The CDR3 runs 15 residues. Germline CDR1 is LNHDA and CDR2 is SQIVND (reference sequence). The CDR3 sequence: CASSPWTNSPGKLFF. CDR3 coding DNA: TGTGCCAGTAGTCCTTGGACCAATTCGCCGGGGAAACTGTTTTTT.

There are a few counts of this clone. CDR3 amino acids: CASSLRQGYTEAFF. The CDR3 nucleotides read TGTGCCAGCAGCTTGCGGCAGGGGTACACTGAAGCTTTCTTT. This chain joins TRBV5-6 and TRBJ1-1; tentative D call: TRBD1 (6 bases). Per the germline V gene, CDR1 is SGHDT and CDR2 is YYEEEE. There are 14 residues in the CDR3. V was shortened by 1 base and J by 3 bases, with 10 bases between the two germline ends.

The chain is built from TRBV30 and TRBJ2-1; perhaps TRBD1 as D (5 bases). The CDR3 covers 12 residues. Per germline, CDR1 GTSNPN and CDR2 SVGIG (reference sequence). Trimming removed 0 bases at V and 8 bases at J, with 8 bases between. The CDR3 DNA follows: TGTGCCTGGAGTGTCGTAGGGGATGAGCAGTTCTTC. Protein sequence: CAWSVVGDEQFF.

The chain uses TRBV18 and TRBJ2-7; 8 bases are shared with TRBD1. Trimming at V came to 1 base and at J to 3 bases, leaving 5 bases not matched to a gene. Germline CDR1 is KGHSH and CDR2 is LQKENI. The CDR3 is made up of 15 amino acids. The CDR3 loop reads CASSPLVGQGYEQYF. Written as DNA, the CDR3 is TGTGCCAGCTCACCACTGGTTGGACAGGGCTACGAGCAGTACTTC.

This clone was found a few times. The chain couples TRBV6-5 to TRBJ1-2; 7 nucleotides agree with TRBD1. This CDR3 is built from 14 residues. V lost 1 base and J lost 7; bases outside the gene matches: 6. Germline V CDR1 and CDR2: MNHEY, SVGAGI. The DNA for the CDR3 is TGTGCCAGCAGTTACTTGTCAGGGGGTCCTGGCTACACCTTC. It yields the protein CASSYLSGGPGYTF.

V usage is TRBV19 and J usage is TRBJ2-7, with 9 bases that match TRBD1. Germline trimming cut 3 bases from V and 5 bases from J; bases unmatched to any gene: 5. The germline gives CDR1 LNHDA, CDR2 SQIVND (reference sequence). CDR3 size: 14 residues. As DNA, the CDR3 is TGTGCCAGTAGTATGGGACAGGGCACGGACGAGCAGTACTTC. Amino acid sequence: CASSMGQGTDEQYF.

This chain uses TRBV15 with TRBJ2-3, with 16 bases fitting TRBD2. The CDR3 totals 18 residues. Germline trimming cut 5 bases from V and 4 bases from J; bases unmatched to any gene: 9. Germline lookup yields CDR1 LNHNV and CDR2 YYDKDF (reference sequence). The CDR3 loop reads CATSPIGTSGGAADTQYF. CDR3 DNA: TGTGCCACCAGCCCGATCGGGACTAGCGGGGGGGCAGCAGATACGCAGTATTTT.

The chain is built from TRBV7-2 and TRBJ1-5, with 9 positions matching TRBD1. J gave up 0 bases and V 5 bases, and 11 bases lay outside the gene matches. Germline V CDR1 and CDR2: SGHTA, FQGNSA. This CDR3 contains 18 residues. CDR3 coding DNA: TGTGCCAGCAGCCCCACGGGACAGGGCTACTATAGCAATCAGCCCCAGCATTTT. This codes for CASSPTGQGYYSNQPQHF.

This clone has more than one count but fewer than ten. V usage is TRBV7-2 and J usage is TRBJ1-2; D is undetermined. Germline lookup yields CDR1 SGHTA and CDR2 FQGNSA. This CDR3 has 15 amino acids. V was shortened by 2 bases and J by 3 bases, with 13 bases between the two germline ends. The CDR3 is CASSLRREVYYGYTF. The CDR3 DNA is TGTGCCAGCAGCTTAAGGAGGGAAGTTTACTATGGCTACACCTTC.

This clone came up once. This specimen includes other DNA sequences encoding the same CDR3. The gene calls are TRBV4-3 and TRBJ2-1, with D perhaps matching TRBD2 (5 bases). The CDR3 loop spans 13 amino acids. Trimming left V 0 bases short and J 9 bases short, with 9 bases between. CDR1 is LGHNA, CDR2 YSLEER, per germline. CDR3 DNA sequence: TGCGCCAGCAGCCAAGATTTGGGGAGTGAGCAGTTCTTC. Encoded protein: CASSQDLGSEQFF.

This chain links TRBV15 with TRBJ2-7; possibly TRBD1 for D (5 bases). CDR3 length: 15 amino acids. Trimming stripped 3 bases from V and 2 bases from J, with 14 bases between. Germline CDR1 is LNHNV and CDR2 is YYDKDF (reference sequence). The CDR3: CATSSPEDKTYEQYF. The CDR3 nucleotides read TGTGCCACCAGCAGCCCTGAGGACAAGACCTACGAGCAGTACTTC.

This chain links TRBV15 with TRBJ1-1, with D unclear. Looked up from germline, CDR1 is LNHNV and CDR2 is YYDKDF (reference sequence). The CDR3 length is 17 residues. The germline V and J ends were trimmed by 4 bases and 4 bases, with 22 bases remaining between them. In nucleotides, the CDR3 is TGTGCCACCAGCACCTCTAGAGTGGCATTAGGGTTCACTGAAGCTTTCTTT. It is translated as CATSTSRVALGFTEAFF.

The chain recombines TRBV5-4 with TRBJ1-1, with a possible D match to TRBD1 (5 bases). CDR1 and CDR2 (germline): SGHNT, YYREEE (reference sequence). Deletions cut 4 bases from V and 1 base from J, with 8 bases between. The CDR3 length is 13 residues. The CDR3 DNA is TGTGCCAGCAGCCTGGGACCGAACACTGAAGCTTTCTTT. Amino acid sequence: CASSLGPNTEAFF.

The V and J genes are TRBV5-1 and TRBJ1-1, with D hard to call. Germline V lookup: CDR1 SGHRS, CDR2 YFSETQ. V shed 0 bases and J shed 10 bases, with 16 bases lying between them. The CDR3 runs 14 residues. CDR3 DNA: TGCGCCAGCAGCTTGGCCAGAGGGAAGGCAGGAGCTTTCTTT. Amino acid sequence: CASSLARGKAGAFF.

V is TRBV5-1 and J is TRBJ1-6; 9 bases fit TRBD1. The CDR3 is made up of 14 amino acids. Germline V CDR1 and CDR2: SGHRS, YFSETQ. V shed 2 bases and J 10 bases; nucleotides not matched to a gene: 4. The DNA for the CDR3 is TGCGCCAGCAGCTTTACAGGGGGCCTATCACCCCTCCACTTT. It codes for CASSFTGGLSPLHF.

The gene calls are TRBV15 and TRBJ2-7; the match to TRBD2 covers 10 bases. The CDR3 length is 18 residues. Germline V lookup: CDR1 LNHNV, CDR2 YYDKDF (reference sequence). V lost 6 bases, J lost 1 base, and 15 bases stayed unmatched. The CDR3: CATRLTLGLAGESYEQYF. For the CDR3, the DNA is TGTGCCACCAGATTGACCTTGGGGCTAGCGGGGGAGTCCTACGAGCAGTACTTC.

The rearrangement uses TRBV6-5 and TRBJ1-1; D remains unclear. Per germline, CDR1 MNHEY and CDR2 SVGAGI. The germline V and J ends were trimmed by 6 bases and 0 bases, with 8 bases remaining between them. The length of the CDR3 is 13 residues. CDR3 DNA sequence: TGTGCCAGCAGGAACACCATGAACACTGAAGCTTTCTTT. Translating it yields CASRNTMNTEAFF.

The chain is built from TRBV19 and TRBJ1-1; the D gene is possibly TRBD1 (5 bases). This CDR3 is built from 17 residues. V dropped 5 bases and J dropped 0 bases, with 19 bases sitting between them. Per germline, CDR1 LNHDA and CDR2 SQIVND (reference sequence). CDR3 DNA sequence: TGTGCCAGTAGTCACACCTCCGGGGCCAGGATGAACACTGAAGCTTTCTTT. Its protein product is CASSHTSGARMNTEAFF. Full variable domain (missing parts from reference TRBV19 and TRBJ1-1): DGGITQSPKYLFRKEGQNVTLSCEQNLNHDAMYWYRQDPGQGLRLIYYSQIVNDFQKGDIAEGYSVSREKKESFPLTVTSAQKNPTAFYLCASSHTSGARMNTEAFFGQGTRLTVV.